The sequence of this T cell receptor beta chain was determined in a study of T cell repertoires in ileal Crohn's disease. Each sample's TCRB immunosequencing used about 470 nanograms of biopsy DNA. Clones were sequenced by immunoSEQ multiplex PCR, and TCRdb holds only the in-frame ones, with some missing. The sample lists about 7,200 clones, approximately 72% seen once, with 7% to 9% in the top ten. Documented time point: neoterminal ileum biopsy at postoperative endoscopy, about 6 months after surgery. This CDR3 has 14 residues. Looked up from germline, CDR1 is MNHNY and CDR2 is SVGAGI (reference sequence). V was shortened by 1 base and J by 7 bases, with 14 bases between the two germline ends. This clone has just a few counts. The antigen is unknown. Study outcomes and limitations: Endoscopic recurrence occurred in every patient whose clonality exceeded 26.8%. High-frequency clones were more common in sorted CD8 than CD4 cells.

The sequenced material came from ileal tissue. The chain joins TRBV6-6 to TRBJ2-7; D may be TRBD2 (7 bases). This TCR was recovered from an adult with Crohn's disease. The chain's CDR3 is CASSYWGGAGEQYF. Written as DNA, the CDR3 is TGTGCCAGCAGTTACTGGGGGGGGGCGGGTGAGCAGTACTTC.